This T cell receptor beta chain originates from a study of blood T cell repertoires in COVID-19 (dated by TCRdb to about 2020). For context, the study as a whole: Samples from collaborators originated in the United States, Italy and Spain and spanned both the acute and convalescent phases of COVID-19. The samples were drawn from the first 160 participants of the ongoing ImmuneRACE study and from under 1,500 subjects provided by 6 global collaborators. Where available, HLA class I and class II types were obtained from metadata supplied by the sample provider rather than from assay-based typing. The prospective study material was composed of cDNA or gDNA derived from T cells, B-cell-depleted T cells, or PBMCs. The sample metadata nearly always contained a de-identified subject ID, COVID-19 status, age in years and sex. Subjects who had been exposed to COVID-19, were actively infected with it, or had recovered from it provided the deeply sampled blood TCRbeta repertoires that made up the dataset. The repertoires were released in a freely available public database meant as a resource for research on the immune response to SARS-CoV-2.

TCRbeta CDR3 regions were amplified from genomic DNA using the immunoSEQ Assay, a bias-controlled multiplex PCR. As for how the authors treated the data: The number of nucleated cells in each sample was estimated by amplification of reference gene primers within the assay. Sequence reads were collapsed and filtered to measure the absolute abundance of every unique TCRbeta CDR3 rearrangement. Productive Simpson clonality was computed per sample as the square root of Simpson's diversity index over productive rearrangements. Entries here come from immuneACCESS through TCRdb and include only in-frame sequences with V and J called. Some clones fail to appear in such tables; in the studies checked, an unresolved V gene covers under half of the shortfall, and the cause of the remainder is unknown. The DNA was the basis for D and trimming; V, J and clone size are from that table. The sample contains approximately 84,000 clones, over 65% of them found a single time. More than 5% of the sample lies in the top ten.

Whole blood was collected in K2EDTA tubes by collaborating institutions according to the institutions' own protocols. For TCRbeta analysis, collaborators shipped samples in one of three forms: frozen whole blood, isolated PBMCs, or DNA extracted from either of those sample types. Trimming takes 1 base off V and 3 bases off J; junction bases not matched to a gene: 2. Sequences SGHVS (CDR1) and FNYEAQ (CDR2) are obtained from the germline V gene. The CDR3 covers 15 residues, taking in both the cysteine and the phenylalanine. The retained sequence is limited to the CDR3, 45 bases, with the frame set at the first base. Points the paper makes about the study in general: Clinical and demographic metadata were provided uncurated, with the amount varying by source and participant.

Concerning this clone itself: Its specific antigen is unknown. Base qualities are missing; no much larger clone stands one base away.

This chain joins TRBV7-6 to TRBJ1-4, with 7 junctional bases fitting TRBD1. The receptor comes from a man in his fifties or sixties with active or convalescent COVID-19. The sequencing input was peripheral blood. Here the CDR3 is given as CASSLGGQSNEKLFF. The nucleotide sequence reads as follows: TGTGCCAGCAGCTTAGGGGGACAGTCTAATGAAAAACTGTTTTTT.